The 24 T cell receptor beta chains below were found in one sample sequenced in a study of tumor-infiltrating lymphocytes in primary liver carcinoma. From 400 to 500 ng total RNA, TCR beta cDNA was generated with a primer in the constant region. It was through three nested multiplex PCR rounds of slightly modified ARM-PCR that TCR beta libraries arose. TRBV1-TRBV30 forward primers paired with a C-beta reverse primer were used in the first two PCR rounds, which ran approximately 10 cycles each. TCRdb re-derived calls from the multiplex PCR reads in MiXCR, one entry per CDR3 protein. This table has 80,000 to 100,000 distinct CDR3 sequences, about 70% appearing once. Scientists recovered RNA and DNA together from about 21-30 mg of unsorted bulk tissue. The specimen sequenced was tumor-adjacent normal liver tissue. The source of these receptors is a man aged 40-49 years with primary liver carcinoma and hepatitis B virus infection.

On this clonotype itself: A much bigger clone sits one base away, suggesting this may be a read error. This chain uses TRBV10-3 with TRBJ2-1, with D perhaps matching TRBD1 or TRBD2 (5 bases each). V shed 6 bases and J shed 15 bases, with 15 bases lying between them. Looked up from germline, CDR1 is ENHRY and CDR2 is SYGVKD. The CDR3 runs 11 residues. The CDR3 reads CAISPGRETFF. CDR3 coding DNA: TGTGCCATCAGCCCGGGACGGGAAACGTTCTTC.

Remarks on this clonotype: A much larger clone differs from this one at a single base, so this may be a read error. The chain recombines TRBV12-3 or TRBV12-4 with TRBJ1-2; no firm D call. The length of the CDR3 is 12 residues. The CDR3 sequence: CTSSSDSGSHTF. In DNA form, the CDR3 reads TGTACCAGCAGTTCAGATTCCGGGTCTCACACCTTC.

A note on this clonotype: One junction end disagrees with the germline gene, perhaps due to a read error. The chain couples TRBV4-1 to TRBJ2-7, with 8 positions matching TRBD1. The CDR3 has 15 residues. The V gene's germline CDR1 is MGHRA and CDR2 YSYEKL. For the CDR3, the DNA is TGCGCCAACAGCCAAGATTACAGGGGGACATACGAGCAGTACTTC. The encoded protein is CANSQDYRGTYEQYF.

A word on this clonotype: A clone one base away is much larger, so this may be a read error. The rearrangement uses TRBV5-1 and TRBJ2-7; 9 positions match TRBD1. V shed 9 bases, J shed 6 bases, and the junction held 10 bases outside the gene matches. Germline CDR1 reads SGHRS; CDR2 reads YFSETQ. The CDR3 totals 13 residues. CDR3 residues: CANRDREVGEQYF. CDR3 DNA sequence: TGCGCCAACAGGGACAGGGAAGTTGGCGAGCAGTACTTC.

In regard to this clonotype: At one end the junction does not follow the germline gene, possibly because of a read error. The chain has TRBV29-1 and TRBJ2-7; weak D call: TRBD2 (5 bases). This CDR3 comprises 14 residues. Per germline, CDR1 SQVTM and CDR2 ANQGSEA. The CDR3 bases are TGCAGCGCACGAGAAGGGAGCAAAGGCTACGGGCAGTACTTC. Translating it yields CSAREGSKGYGQYF.

Concerning this clonotype: A much larger clone is a single base away; this may be a read error. This chain links TRBV6-5 with TRBJ2-3; D is uncertain. Germline V lookup: CDR1 MNHEY, CDR2 SVGAGI. This CDR3 is built from 14 residues. The DNA for the CDR3 is TGTGCCAGCAGTTACCAAACTCCCACAGATACGCATTATTTT. Its protein product is CASSYQTPTDTHYF.

With respect to this clonotype: This may come from a read error, since a much larger clone is one base off. The conserved final phenylalanine or tryptophan is absent from the CDR3, which likely points to a read error. V is TRBV6-5 and J is TRBJ1-1; TRBD1 might be the D (6 bases). Germline values: CDR1 MNHEY, CDR2 SVGAGI. CDR3 length: 13 residues. V lost 5 bases to trimming and J lost 3 bases, with 10 bases between them. This chain's CDR3 is CASSNYRDTEAFY. The CDR3 region has the DNA TGTGCCAGCAGTAACTACAGGGACACTGAAGCTTTCTAT.

Regarding this clonotype: Being one base from a much bigger clone, this may be a read error. This chain uses TRBV6-5 with TRBJ2-7; TRBD2 matches 9 bases. This CDR3 has 13 residues. With 11 bases clipped from V and 3 bases from J, the junction kept 8 bases outside the gene matches. Germline V lookup: CDR1 MNHEY, CDR2 SVGAGI. In DNA form, the CDR3 reads TGTGCCGGCGCGGCTAGCGGGAACTACGAGCAGTACTTC. Amino acids: CAGAASGNYEQYF.

This clonotype was observed once. One end of the junction varies from germline; a read error may be responsible. V is TRBV7-8 and J is TRBJ2-3; possibly TRBD1 or TRBD2 for D (5 bases each). Looked up from germline, CDR1 is SGHVS and CDR2 is FQNEAQ. CDR3 length: 15 amino acids. The chain's CDR3 is CASSAGGGSTDTQCF. In DNA, the CDR3 is TGTGCCAGCAGCGCTGGTGGGGGAAGCACAGATACGCAGTGTTTT.

This clonotype has just a few counts. The chain joins TRBV30 to TRBJ2-7, with a weak D call TRBD2 (5 bases). Trimming stripped 1 base from V and 2 bases from J, with 12 bases between. This CDR3 has 14 amino acids. From germline, CDR1 is GTSNPN and CDR2 SVGIG (reference sequence). The CDR3 sequence: CAWSALRGTYEQYF. CDR3 nucleotides: TGTGCCTGGAGTGCCCTCCGAGGGACCTACGAGCAGTACTTC. The full variable domain, its missing parts supplied by reference TRBV30 and TRBJ2-7, is SQTIHQWPATLVQPVGSPLSLECTVEGTSNPNLYWYRQAAGRGLQLLFYSVGIGQISSEVPQNLSASRPQDRQFILSSKKLLLSDSGFYLCAWSALRGTYEQYFGPGTRLTVT.

In this sample, this clonotype turned up once. This may be a read error, as it is one base from a much larger clone. The gene calls are TRBV10-2 and TRBJ1-1; TRBD1 is a possible D gene (5 bases). The germline V gene encodes CDR1 WSHSY and CDR2 SAAADI. Trimming pared 8 bases from V and 5 bases from J, leaving 15 bases between. CDR3 length: 13 residues. The chain's CDR3 is CASGWQGGTEAFF. CDR3 coding DNA: TGCGCCAGCGGATGGCAGGGAGGGACTGAAGCTTTCTTT.

Turning to this clonotype: Relative to the germline gene, one junction end is altered; a read error may explain this. This chain links TRBV12-3 or TRBV12-4 with TRBJ1-1; 8 bases map to TRBD1. This CDR3 spans 16 amino acids. The chain's CDR3 is CASSSSFGQGHAEVFF. CDR3 coding DNA: TGTGCCAGCAGTTCCTCTTTTGGACAGGGACACGCTGAAGTTTTCTTT.

In its sample, this clonotype was seen a few times. One base away lies a much larger clone, so this may be a sequencing read error. The rearrangement uses TRBV19 and TRBJ2-1; D gene unclear. Trimming shortened V by 4 bases and J by 5 bases, and 21 bases separated the two germline ends. Germline values: CDR1 LNHDA, CDR2 SQIVND (reference sequence). The CDR3 consists of 17 residues. The CDR3 nucleotides read TGTGCCAGTAGTACAGATCATCTTGCAGTGATGAACAATGAGCAGTTCTTC. Translating gives CASSTDHLAVMNNEQFF.

This clonotype occurred many times. The chain is built from TRBV6-1 and TRBJ2-3, with a weak D call TRBD2 (6 bases). The CDR3 spans 13 residues. CDR1 and CDR2 (germline): MNHNS, SASEGT. CDR3 in DNA: TGTGGTTCGCAGCGGGCCTACACAGATACGCAGTATTTT. It specifies CGSQRAYTDTQYF.

This sequence joins TRBV7-9 and TRBJ2-1; a weak D match, TRBD2 (5 bases). The germline V and J ends were trimmed by 4 bases and 8 bases, with 15 bases remaining between them. CDR1 and CDR2 from the germline V gene are SEHNR and FQNEAQ (reference sequence). This CDR3 is built from 14 residues. The CDR3 sequence: CASSSGLRMDEQFF. The CDR3 DNA reads TGTGCCAGCAGCTCCGGACTGAGGATGGATGAGCAGTTCTTC.

To note about this clonotype: Sequence at one end of the junction differs from germline and may be a read error. Here the CDR3 DNA reads TGTGTCAGCAGCTTAGGGGGCGGATACGAGCAATACTTC. As protein: CVSSLGGGYEQYF. V gene TRBV11-2 combines with J gene TRBJ2-7; 7 positions match TRBD1. Germline-derived CDR1 and CDR2 are SGHAT and FQNNGV. This CDR3 contains 13 residues. Variable domain in full (rest from reference TRBV11-2 and TRBJ2-7): EAGVAQSPRYKIIEKRQSVAFWCNPISGHATLYWYQQILGQGPKLLIQFQNNGVVDDSQLPKDRFSAERLKGVDSTLKIQPAKLEDSAVYLCVSSLGGGYEQYFGPGTRLTVT.

This clonotype was seen only a few times. This may be a read error, as it is one base from a much larger clone. The chain couples TRBV6-5 to TRBJ2-7; either TRBD1 or TRBD2 may supply D (5 bases each). The CDR3 extends over 13 amino acids. CDR1 and CDR2 from the germline V gene are MNHEY and SVGAGI. In nucleotides, the CDR3 is TGTGGCAGCAGTTACTTGGGGACGCCCAAGCAGTACTTC. This gives the protein CGSSYLGTPKQYF.

Regarding this clonotype: Being one base from a much bigger clone, this may be a read error. The chain joins TRBV5-6 to TRBJ2-6; D possibly matches TRBD1 or TRBD2 (6 bases each). Germline CDR1 SGHDT, CDR2 YYEEEE. There are 15 residues in the CDR3. The V and J ends lost 4 bases and 4 bases respectively, with 12 bases between them. CDR3 bases: TGTGCCAGCAGCCGCGGGACATTAGGGGCCAACGTCCTGACTTTC. Protein sequence: CASSRGTLGANVLTF.

This clonotype showed up many times. The chain joins TRBV29-1 to TRBJ2-3, with TRBD2 matching 7 bases. The V segment lost 2 bases and the J segment 3 bases; nucleotides outside the gene matches: 5. In germline, CDR1 is SQVTM, CDR2 ANQGSEA. The CDR3 spans 14 residues. The CDR3 sequence is CSVERGGRTDTQYF. For the CDR3, the DNA is TGCAGCGTTGAACGCGGCGGGAGAACAGATACGCAGTATTTT.

This clonotype turned up a few times. This chain connects TRBV5-3 to TRBJ2-2, with 7 bases aligning to TRBD1. Being an ORF, TRBV5-3 has a function that is uncertain. V shed 9 bases and J 1 base; nucleotides not matched to a gene: 9. The CDR3 length is 15 residues. As DNA, the CDR3 is TGTGCCACTAACAGGGGCCCTCAGAACACCGGGGAGCTGTTTTTT. It translates to CATNRGPQNTGELFF.

Remarks on this clonotype: An end of the junction does not agree with germline; a read error may underlie this. The chain carries TRBV29-1 and TRBJ1-1; tentatively, D is TRBD1 (6 bases). Germline values: CDR1 SQVTM, CDR2 ANQGSEA. This CDR3 is 13 amino acids long. The CDR3 is CSVVGGLNTEALF. In nucleotides, the CDR3 is TGCAGCGTCGTCGGGGGGCTGAACACTGAAGCTCTCTTT. Complete variable domain (other parts from reference TRBV29-1 and TRBJ1-1): SAVISQKPSRDICQRGTSLTIQCQVDSQVTMMFWYRQQPGQSLTLIATANQGSEATYESGFVIDKFPISRPNLTFSTLTVSNMSPEDSSIYLCSVVGGLNTEALFGQGTRLTVV.

The genes are TRBV29-1 and TRBJ2-7, with 12 bases fitting TRBD2. The length of the CDR3 is 15 residues. The germline V gene has CDR1 SQVTM and CDR2 ANQGSEA. Trimming took 4 bases from V and 3 from J; bases not matched to a gene: 7. The CDR3 protein is CSVGGLGLAGYEQYF. The DNA for the CDR3 is TGCAGCGTTGGGGGACTGGGACTAGCGGGCTACGAGCAGTACTTC.

With respect to this clonotype: The junction departs from the called germline gene at one end, perhaps through a read error. CDR3 sequence: CASNLGQEQEAQYF. CDR3 nucleotide sequence: TGTGCCAGCAATTTGGGGCAGGAGCAAGAGGCCCAGTACTTC. The rearrangement joins TRBV12-3 or TRBV12-4 to TRBJ2-5, with D maybe TRBD1 (5 bases). This CDR3 is 14 amino acids long.

Remarks on this clonotype: This may be a read error, as it is one base from a much larger clone. The V call is TRBV5-5, the J call TRBJ2-3, with D possibly TRBD2 on 6 matching bases. CDR1 is SGHKS and CDR2 is YYEKEE in the germline V gene (reference sequence). The CDR3 loop spans 14 amino acids. Trimming took 3 bases from V and 3 from J, leaving 11 bases between them. Here the CDR3 DNA reads TGTGCCAGCAGCTCTAGCGTTAGGACAGATACGCAGTATTTT. Encoded protein: CASSSSVRTDTQYF.